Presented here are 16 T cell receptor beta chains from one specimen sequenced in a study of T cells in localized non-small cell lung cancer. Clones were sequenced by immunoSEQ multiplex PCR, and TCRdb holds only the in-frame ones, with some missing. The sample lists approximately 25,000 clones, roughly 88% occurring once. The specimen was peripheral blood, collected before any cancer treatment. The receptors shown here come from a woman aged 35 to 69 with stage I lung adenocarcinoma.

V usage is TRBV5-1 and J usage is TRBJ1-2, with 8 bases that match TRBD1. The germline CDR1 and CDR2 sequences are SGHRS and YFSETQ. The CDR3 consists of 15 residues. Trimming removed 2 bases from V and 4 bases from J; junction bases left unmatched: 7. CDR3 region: CASSLQGDGLYGYTF. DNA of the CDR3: TGCGCCAGCAGCTTACAGGGGGACGGCCTCTATGGCTACACCTTC.

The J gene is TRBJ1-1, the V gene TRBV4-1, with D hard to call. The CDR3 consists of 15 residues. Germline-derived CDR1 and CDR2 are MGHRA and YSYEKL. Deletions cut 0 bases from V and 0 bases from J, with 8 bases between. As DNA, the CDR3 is TGCGCCAGCAGCCAAGATGCCCAGATGAACACTGAAGCTTTCTTT. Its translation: CASSQDAQMNTEAFF.

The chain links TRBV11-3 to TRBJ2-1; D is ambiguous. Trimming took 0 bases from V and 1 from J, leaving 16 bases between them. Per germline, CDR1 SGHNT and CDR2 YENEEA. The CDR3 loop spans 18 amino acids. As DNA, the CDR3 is TGTGCCAGCAGCTTAGAGGGAATGACGGACCTATCCTACAATGAGCAGTTCTTC. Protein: CASSLEGMTDLSYNEQFF.

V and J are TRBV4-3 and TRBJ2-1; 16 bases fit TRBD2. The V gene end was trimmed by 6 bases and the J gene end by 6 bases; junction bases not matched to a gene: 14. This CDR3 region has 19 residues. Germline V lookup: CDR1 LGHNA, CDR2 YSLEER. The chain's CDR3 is CASSRRGTSGRGIGNEQFF. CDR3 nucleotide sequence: TGCGCCAGCAGTCGCCGAGGGACTAGCGGGAGGGGGATCGGCAATGAGCAGTTCTTC.

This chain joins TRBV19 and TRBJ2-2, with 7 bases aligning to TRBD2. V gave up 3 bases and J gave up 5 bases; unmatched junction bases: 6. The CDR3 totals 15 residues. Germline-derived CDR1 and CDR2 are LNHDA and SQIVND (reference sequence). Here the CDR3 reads CASSILAGLTGELFF. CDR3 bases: TGTGCCAGTAGTATTTTGGCGGGACTAACCGGGGAGCTGTTTTTT.

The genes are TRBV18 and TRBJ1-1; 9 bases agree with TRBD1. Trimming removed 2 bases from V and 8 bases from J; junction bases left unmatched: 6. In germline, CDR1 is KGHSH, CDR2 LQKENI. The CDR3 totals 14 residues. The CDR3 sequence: CASSPTGGAREAFF. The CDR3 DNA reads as TGTGCCAGCTCACCAACAGGGGGCGCGAGAGAAGCTTTCTTT. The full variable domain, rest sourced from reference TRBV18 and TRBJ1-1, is NAGVMQNPRHLVRRRGQEARLRCSPMKGHSHVYWYRQLPEEGLKFMVYLQKENIIDESGMPKERFSAEFPKEGPSILRIQQVVRGDSAAYFCASSPTGGAREAFFGQGTRLTVV.

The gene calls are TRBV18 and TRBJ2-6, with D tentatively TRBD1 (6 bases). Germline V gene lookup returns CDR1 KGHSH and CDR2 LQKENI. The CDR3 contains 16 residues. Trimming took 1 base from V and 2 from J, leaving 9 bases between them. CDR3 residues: CASSPLTGPGANVLTF. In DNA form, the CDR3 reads TGTGCCAGCTCACCACTCACAGGGCCTGGGGCCAACGTCCTGACTTTC.

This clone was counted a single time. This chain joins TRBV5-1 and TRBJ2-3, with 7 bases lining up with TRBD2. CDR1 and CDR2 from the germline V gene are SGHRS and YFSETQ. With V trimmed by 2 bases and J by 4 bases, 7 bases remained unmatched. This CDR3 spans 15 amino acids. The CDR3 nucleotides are TGCGCCAGCAGCTTAGAACTAGCGCTATCAGATACGCAGTATTTT. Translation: CASSLELALSDTQYF. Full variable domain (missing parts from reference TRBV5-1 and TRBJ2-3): KAGVTQTPRYLIKTRGQQVTLSCSPISGHRSVSWYQQTPGQGLQFLFEYFSETQRNKGNFPGRFSGRQFSNSRSEMNVSTLELGDSALYLCASSLELALSDTQYFGPGTRLTVL.

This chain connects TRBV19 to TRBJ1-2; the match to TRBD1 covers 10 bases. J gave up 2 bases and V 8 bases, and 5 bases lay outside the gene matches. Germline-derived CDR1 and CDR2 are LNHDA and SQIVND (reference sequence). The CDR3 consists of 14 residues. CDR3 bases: TGTGCCAGTTCCAGGGGACAGGGGAACTATGGCTACACCTTC. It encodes CASSRGQGNYGYTF.

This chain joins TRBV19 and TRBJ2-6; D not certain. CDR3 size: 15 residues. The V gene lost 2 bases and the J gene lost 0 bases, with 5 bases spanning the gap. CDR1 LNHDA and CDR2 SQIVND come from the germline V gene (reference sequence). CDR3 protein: CASSIFSSGANVLTF. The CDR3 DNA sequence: TGTGCCAGTAGTATATTCAGCTCTGGGGCCAACGTCCTGACTTTC.

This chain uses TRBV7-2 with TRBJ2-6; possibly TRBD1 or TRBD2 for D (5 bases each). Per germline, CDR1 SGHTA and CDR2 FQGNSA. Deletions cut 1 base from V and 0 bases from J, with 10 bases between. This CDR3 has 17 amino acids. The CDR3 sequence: CASSLGGPFSGANVLTF. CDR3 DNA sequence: TGTGCCAGCAGCTTAGGGGGACCCTTCTCTGGGGCCAACGTCCTGACTTTC.

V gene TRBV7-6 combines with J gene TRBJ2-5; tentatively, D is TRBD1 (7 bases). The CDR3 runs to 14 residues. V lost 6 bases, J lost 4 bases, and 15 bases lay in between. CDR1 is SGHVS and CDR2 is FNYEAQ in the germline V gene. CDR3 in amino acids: CASRRRGATETQYF. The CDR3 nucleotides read TGTGCCAGCAGGCGCAGGGGGGCAACAGAGACCCAGTACTTC.

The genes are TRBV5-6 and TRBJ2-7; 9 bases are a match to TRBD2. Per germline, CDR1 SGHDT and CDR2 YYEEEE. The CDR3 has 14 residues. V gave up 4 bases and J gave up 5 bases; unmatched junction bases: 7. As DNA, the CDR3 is TGTGCCAGCAGCGTCCCTAGCGGGAATCACGAGCAGTACTTC. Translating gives CASSVPSGNHEQYF.

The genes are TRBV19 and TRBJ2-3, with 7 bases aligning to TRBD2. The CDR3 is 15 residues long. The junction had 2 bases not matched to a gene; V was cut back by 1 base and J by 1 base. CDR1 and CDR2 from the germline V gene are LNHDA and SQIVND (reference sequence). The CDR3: CASSIGLAGTDTQYF. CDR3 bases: TGTGCCAGTAGTATAGGGCTAGCGGGCACAGATACGCAGTATTTT.

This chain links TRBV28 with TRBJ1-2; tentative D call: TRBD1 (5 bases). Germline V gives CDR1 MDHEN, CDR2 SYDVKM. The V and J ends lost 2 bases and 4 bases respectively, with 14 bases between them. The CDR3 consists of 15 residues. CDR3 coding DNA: TGTGCCAGCAGTTTAGCAGGCAGGGCGACCTATGGCTACACCTTC. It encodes CASSLAGRATYGYTF.

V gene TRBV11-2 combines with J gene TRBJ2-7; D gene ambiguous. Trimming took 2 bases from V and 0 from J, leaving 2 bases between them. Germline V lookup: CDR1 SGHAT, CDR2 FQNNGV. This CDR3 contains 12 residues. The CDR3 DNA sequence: TGTGCCAGCAGCTTAAACTCCTACGAGCAGTACTTC. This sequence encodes CASSLNSYEQYF.